This T cell receptor beta chain was identified during a study of T cell changes during pregnancy in multiple sclerosis. TCRdb's copy holds only in-frame clones and misses some; the assay was immunoSEQ multiplex PCR. The sample holds tens of thousands of clones, 90% to 95% seen once. V shed 9 bases and J shed 4 bases, with 24 bases lying between them. Germline lookup yields CDR1 LNHNV and CDR2 YYDKDF (reference sequence). This CDR3 is 16 amino acids long. The chain joins TRBV15 to TRBJ1-1, with a tentative D call TRBD1 (6 bases). The input for sequencing was peripheral blood, taken before pregnancy. This sequence originates from a female donor with multiple sclerosis, enrolled in a pregnancy study. The CDR3 sequence: CATSSGTGRGSTEAFF. CDR3 nucleotide sequence: TGTGCCACTTCGTCGGGTACAGGGCGTGGGAGCACTGAAGCTTTCTTT.